This T cell receptor beta chain was identified during a study of control samples from healthy donors and cancer patients. Germline CDR1 SGHTA, CDR2 FQGNSA. V was shortened by 3 bases and J by 0 bases, with 5 bases between the two germline ends. This CDR3 comprises 14 residues. Assay: immunoSEQ multiplex PCR; the TCRdb copy retains only in-frame clones and omits some. The sample comprises around 130,000 clones, around 89% of which are singletons, and approximately 39% rests with the top ten. The TCR originated in a man aged 45 to 65 in good health. Sequenced material: blood. The V gene is TRBV7-2, the J gene TRBJ2-2; unclear D gene. The DNA for the CDR3 is TGTGCCAGCAGCTTGGGATCGAACACCGGGGAGCTGTTTTTT. Amino acids: CASSLGSNTGELFF.